This T cell receptor beta chain came from a study of T cell responses to AZD1222 COVID-19 vaccine. The V gene lost 5 bases and the J gene lost 5 bases, with 15 bases spanning the gap. The CDR3 has 14 residues. Germline CDR1 is MDHEN and CDR2 is SYDVKM. The repertoire was sequenced with immunoSEQ multiplex PCR; TCRdb's copy has only in-frame clones and lacks some. The sample carries 150,000 to 200,000 clones, 93% recorded once. The sequence was obtained from an adult in good health. The sample here was peripheral blood, taken on day 0 of AZD1222 vaccination. The genes are TRBV28 and TRBJ2-5; D is unresolved. The CDR3 DNA reads TGTGCCAGCAGTCCAGGCCACATATGGGAGACCCAGTACTTC. It specifies CASSPGHIWETQYF.